A selection of T cell receptor beta chains follows, all from one sample in a study of blood T cell repertoires in COVID-19. The data were produced by immunoSEQ multiplex PCR, yet TCRdb's version contains in-frame clones alone and is incomplete. The sample has 400,000 to 450,000 clones, roughly 91% seen once; the top ten hold less than 0.75%. The sequencing input was PBMCs or T cells enriched from blood (not recorded which). The origin of the receptors is a man between 18 and 29 years old who had recovered from COVID-19. The CDR3 runs from the conserved cysteine through the conserved F or W. Fields, in order: clone size, D gene, V gene, CDR3 length, J gene, CDR3 DNA, CDR3 protein. A D gene is named only where the DNA matches it firmly. Expanded clones are given a class, and other clones once, few, many or no size at all.

>.|TRBD2|TRBV4-1|15|TRBJ2-3
TGCGCCAGCAGCCAAGTTGGACTAGCTACAGATACGCAGTATTTT
CASSQVGLATDTQYF
>.|.|TRBV3-1/TRBV3-2|14|TRBJ1-1
TGTGCCAGCAGCCAAGATCCCTCTAGCACTGAAGCTTTCTTT
CASSQDPSSTEAFF
>.|.|TRBV4-1|16|TRBJ2-7
TGCGCCAGCAGCCAAGATCTGCGGGGATCCTCCTACGAGCAGTACTTC
CASSQDLRGSSYEQYF
>.|.|TRBV28|13|TRBJ1-2
TGTGCCAGCAGTTTATCAGGGGACTATGGCTACACCTTC
CASSLSGDYGYTF
>few|TRBD2|TRBV3-1/TRBV3-2|17|TRBJ2-1
TGTGCCAGCAGCCCTTACTCGTCTCTAGCGGGGAACAATGAGCAGTTCTTC
CASSPYSSLAGNNEQFF
>.|TRBD2|TRBV28|15|TRBJ2-3
TGTGCCAGCCAATCGGGACTAGCGGTGCCAGATACGCAGTATTTT
CASQSGLAVPDTQYF
>once|.|TRBV12-3/TRBV12-4|13|TRBJ2-5
TGTGCCAGCAGTTTAACGGGAGAGGAGACCCAGTACTTC
CASSLTGEETQYF
>once|.|TRBV2|14|TRBJ1-2
TGTGCCAGCAGTTCGGACAGCCAAATCTATGGCTACACCTTC
CASSSDSQIYGYTF
>once|.|TRBV5-1|15|TRBJ1-5
TGCGCCAGCAGCTTGGGCCCGATAGTTGGTCAGCCCCAGCATTTT
CASSLGPIVGQPQHF
>once|.|TRBV7-2|16|TRBJ1-2
TGTGCCAGCAGCTTAAGGACGGGAGTCTCTAACTATGGCTACACCTTC
CASSLRTGVSNYGYTF
>.|.|TRBV7-9|11|TRBJ1-1
TGTGCCAGCACCCTATACACTGAAGCTTTCTTT
CASTLYTEAFF
>few|TRBD1|TRBV5-1|14|TRBJ1-4
TGCGCCAGCAGCTTCGGACAGGGAGGTGAAAAACTGTTTTTT
CASSFGQGGEKLFF
>.|.|TRBV28|15|TRBJ1-1
TGTGCCAGCAGCCTACCCGAGACAGGGAACACTGAAGCTTTCTTT
CASSLPETGNTEAFF
>.|TRBD1|TRBV28|15|TRBJ1-6
TGTGCCACTGGAGGTTCACAGGGGAAGTATTCACCCCTCCACTTT
CATGGSQGKYSPLHF
>.|.|TRBV6-6|14|TRBJ1-5
TGTGCCAGCAGTTACCAGGGACAAGATCAGCCCCAGCATTTT
CASSYQGQDQPQHF
>.|TRBD1|TRBV4-1|15|TRBJ1-2
TGCGCCAGCAGACTAACCGGGACAGGGGGTGATGGCTACACCTTC
CASRLTGTGGDGYTF
>.|.|TRBV7-9|14|TRBJ1-3
TGTGCCAGCAGCTCAAATACGGGGGAAACGACCATATATTTT
CASSSNTGETTIYF
>.|TRBD2|TRBV2|14|TRBJ2-7
TGTGCCAGCAGTACTAGCGTTCATGACTACGAGCAGTACTTC
CASSTSVHDYEQYF
>.|.|TRBV7-2|16|TRBJ1-6
TGTGCCAGCAGCTTATTGGGGGCAGTGAATAATTCACCCCTCCACTTT
CASSLLGAVNNSPLHF
>once|.|TRBV3-1/TRBV3-2|13|TRBJ2-1
TGTGCCAGCAGGAAGGACAGTTACAATGAGCAGTTCTTC
CASRKDSYNEQFF
>.|.|TRBV5-1|15|TRBJ1-5
TGCGCCAGCAGCTTGGACGGAGATAGCAATCAGCCCCAGCATTTT
CASSLDGDSNQPQHF
>.|TRBD2|TRBV7-8|14|TRBJ2-4
TGTGCCAGCAGCTATAGCGGGAGTGGGAACATTCAGTACTTC
CASSYSGSGNIQYF
>once|.|TRBV9|15|TRBJ1-3
TGTGCCAGCAGCACCCGGACAGACTCTGGAAACACCATATATTTT
CASSTRTDSGNTIYF
>once|.|TRBV4-1|14|TRBJ2-7
TGCGCCAGCAGCCAAGACTTCAGTCTTCGAGAGCAGTACTTC
CASSQDFSLREQYF
>.|.|TRBV7-9|15|TRBJ2-7
TGTGCCAGCAGCTCGACTAGGACAGGCGCCTACGAGCAGTACTTC
CASSSTRTGAYEQYF
>.|.|TRBV6-5|12|TRBJ2-7
TGTGCCAGCATCGGACTTTCCTACGAGCAGTACTTC
CASIGLSYEQYF
>.|TRBD2|TRBV15|21|TRBJ2-2
TGTGCCACCAGCAGAGATCGAAGAGGGCTAGCGGGAGGCTCGAACACCGGGGAGCTGTTTTTT
CATSRDRRGLAGGSNTGELFF
>.|.|TRBV15|14|TRBJ1-3
TGTGCCACCAGCAGAGATGGGATATCCGGGACTGAGGGCTTT
CATSRDGISGTEGF
>.|TRBD1|TRBV4-1|13|TRBJ1-2
TGCGCCAGCAGACGAACAGGGGGCCGTGGCTACACCTTC
CASRRTGGRGYTF
>.|TRBD1|TRBV7-2|15|TRBJ2-7
TGTGCCAGCAGCTTTTACAGGGGTGAGCGCTACGAGCAGTACTTC
CASSFYRGERYEQYF
>once|TRBD1|TRBV7-7|17|TRBJ2-7
TGTGCCAGCAGCTACGGAACCGCGGGACAGGGGAACTACGAGCAGTACTTC
CASSYGTAGQGNYEQYF
>once|.|TRBV2|15|TRBJ2-3
TGTGCCAGCAGTGATCCCCCCCAGTGGACAGATACGCAGTATTTT
CASSDPPQWTDTQYF
>.|.|TRBV7-9|19|TRBJ1-1
TGTGCCAGCAGCTTAATCTTGTTCCGGGACACCAGGATGAACACTGAAGCTTTCTTT
CASSLILFRDTRMNTEAFF
>.|TRBD1|TRBV30|12|TRBJ1-1
TGTGCCTGGGACAGGGGTGGGGCTGAAGCTTTCTTT
CAWDRGGAEAFF
>.|TRBD1|TRBV10-1|13|TRBJ2-1
TGCGCCAGCAGTGAGGGGGACAGGGGAGAGCAGTTCTTC
CASSEGDRGEQFF
>.|.|TRBV19|11|TRBJ1-5
TGTGCGGGAGGGGACGATCAGCCCCAGCATTTT
CAGGDDQPQHF
>.|TRBD1|TRBV6-6|16|TRBJ1-5
TGTGCCAGCAGTCAAACAGGGGGCCATAGCAATCAGCCCCAGCATTTT
CASSQTGGHSNQPQHF
>.|TRBD2|TRBV7-7|16|TRBJ2-2
TGTGCCAGCAGCTTGGGACTAGCGGGACCCACCGGGGAGCTGTTTTTT
CASSLGLAGPTGELFF
>.|.|TRBV25-1|14|TRBJ1-5
TGTGCCAGCAGTGAATTTGGAGGGGACCAGCCCCAGCATTTT
CASSEFGGDQPQHF
>.|.|TRBV5-6|15|TRBJ2-1
TGTGCCAGCAGCTCTGTTTTTCAGTCCTACAATGAGCAGTTCTTC
CASSSVFQSYNEQFF
>.|.|TRBV20-1|10|TRBJ2-7
TGCAGTGCTAGTAACGGCGAGCAGTACTTC
CSASNGEQYF
>.|.|TRBV11-2|15|TRBJ1-1
TGTGCCAGCAGCTTATTCGTAGGAGGGCCCACTGAAGCTTTCTTT
CASSLFVGGPTEAFF